What follows are 10 T cell receptor beta chains derived from one specimen sequenced in a study of blood T cell repertoires in COVID-19. Data came from immunoSEQ multiplex PCR; TCRdb stores just in-frame clones and leaves some out. The repertoire consists of approximately 300,000 clones, with approximately 92% occurring once and the leading ten covering roughly 20%. The sequenced sample consisted of PBMCs or T cells enriched from blood (not recorded which). The receptors here all came from a woman aged 25-40 years who had recovered from COVID-19.

The CDR3 sequence is CASAPSGGSSYEQYF. CDR3 DNA sequence: TGTGCTAGTGCCCCGTCGGGGGGGAGCTCCTACGAGCAGTACTTC. The chain couples TRBV12-5 to TRBJ2-7, with 8 nucleotides matching TRBD2. CDR3 length equals 15 residues. Germline V gene sequence: CDR1 LGHNT, CDR2 FRNRAP. V dropped 7 bases and J dropped 0; count of bases not matched to a gene: 8.

The chain joins TRBV6-5 to TRBJ2-7; 8 nucleotides agree with TRBD1. The germline V gene encodes CDR1 MNHEY and CDR2 SVGAGI. The CDR3 has 11 amino acids. Trimming removed 8 bases from V and 6 bases from J; junction bases left unmatched: 3. The CDR3 here is CASQTGAEQYF. CDR3 sequence (DNA): TGTGCCAGCCAGACAGGGGCCGAGCAGTACTTC.

The rearrangement joins TRBV11-1 to TRBJ1-5; the D is unclear. Germline V gene data show CDR1 as SGHAT and CDR2 as FQDESV (reference sequence). CDR3 length equals 14 residues. The V end lost 3 bases, the J end lost 8 bases, and 14 bases lay between the germline ends. In nucleotides, the CDR3 is TGTGCCAGCAGCTTTGGGGAGTGGTGGGAGCCCCAGCATTTT. Amino acids: CASSFGEWWEPQHF.

The CDR3 here is CASSEGRGLNQPQHF. CDR3 coding DNA: TGTGCCAGCAGTGAGGGAAGGGGGCTCAATCAGCCCCAGCATTTT. V is TRBV2 and J is TRBJ1-5; TRBD1 aligns across 7 bases. Germline CDR1 reads SNHLY; CDR2 reads FYNNEI. The ends lost 3 bases at V and 3 bases at J; junction bases unmatched: 5. The CDR3 sequence is 15 residues long.

The chain combines TRBV5-8 with TRBJ1-6; D might be TRBD1 (6 bases). CDR1 SGHTS and CDR2 YDEGEE come from the germline V gene. The ends were cut back, 4 bases at V and 10 bases at J, with 18 bases in the middle. The CDR3 covers 15 residues. The CDR3 bases are TGTGCCAGCAGCCTCGAGGGACATATCGGGTCACCCCTCCACTTT. It specifies CASSLEGHIGSPLHF.

The rearrangement links TRBV25-1 to TRBJ2-5, with D tentatively TRBD2 (6 bases). The CDR3 has 14 residues. Germline CDR1 reads MGHDK; CDR2 reads SYGVNS. Between the trimmed V and J ends, which lost 3 bases and 2 bases, there was a span of 10 bases. The CDR3: CASSELGGQETQYF. The CDR3, as DNA: TGTGCCAGCAGTGAGTTGGGGGGTCAAGAGACCCAGTACTTC.

The chain carries TRBV5-4 and TRBJ1-3, with D perhaps TRBD1 (6 bases). V was cut by 2 bases and J by 0 bases, with 9 bases left in between. This CDR3 has 15 amino acids. Germline CDR1 and CDR2: SGHNT and YYREEE (reference sequence). In DNA form, the CDR3 reads TGTGCCAGCAGCTTACAGGGATACTCTGGAAACACCATATATTTT. Encoded protein: CASSLQGYSGNTIYF.

The chain carries TRBV7-2 and TRBJ2-2; 9 bases match TRBD1. Germline V gene sequence: CDR1 SGHTA, CDR2 FQGNSA. The CDR3 covers 15 residues. The junction had 4 bases not matched to a gene; V was cut back by 3 bases and J by 5 bases. The CDR3 sequence: CASSLTGGGTGELFF. CDR3 nucleotide sequence: TGTGCCAGCAGCTTGACAGGGGGGGGTACCGGGGAGCTGTTTTTT.

The J gene is TRBJ1-2, the V gene TRBV2, with 8 bases fitting TRBD1. From germline, CDR1 is SNHLY and CDR2 FYNNEI. This CDR3 spans 13 amino acids. J lost 2 bases, V lost 5 bases, and 1 base had no gene match. DNA of the CDR3: TGTGCCAGCAGTACAGGGGGAAACTATGGCTACACCTTC. This encodes CASSTGGNYGYTF.

V usage is TRBV5-1 and J usage is TRBJ1-2, with 7 bases lining up with TRBD1. V shed 2 bases and J 8 bases; nucleotides not matched to a gene: 6. The CDR3 contains 13 residues. CDR1 and CDR2 (germline): SGHRS, YFSETQ. The DNA of the CDR3 is TGCGCCAGCAGCTTCGGACAGGATAGAGGCTACACCTTC. It translates to CASSFGQDRGYTF.